This is a list of T cell receptor beta chains from one sample in a study of CD8+ T cells in alopecia areata. TCRdb's copy holds only in-frame clones and misses some; the assay was immunoSEQ multiplex PCR. Of about 97,000 clones detected, approximately 42% appear once; the ten largest clones hold about 1.4%. The sequencing sample was made of CD4+ T cells sorted from blood. These receptors all come from a human donor with alopecia areata. The CDR3 runs from the conserved cysteine through the conserved F or W. A D gene is named only where the DNA matches it firmly. Clone size appears in some rows only: once, few, many, or a class for an expanded clone.

v_gene	j_gene	abundance	d_gene	CDR3aa	CDR3nt
TRBV27	TRBJ2-3	NA	NA	CASSLPPWGGKGDTQYF	TGTGCCAGCAGTTTACCACCCTGGGGGGGCAAGGGCGATACGCAGTATTTT
TRBV6-4	TRBJ1-1	few	NA	CASSDLGSDAFF	TGTGCCAGCAGTGATCTTGGGAGTGACGCTTTCTTT
TRBV9	TRBJ1-2	once	TRBD1	CASSLDRADSYGYTF	TGTGCCAGCAGCCTAGACAGGGCGGATAGCTATGGCTACACCTTC
TRBV5-6	TRBJ2-1	NA	TRBD2	CASSPIAGVSYNEQFF	TGTGCCAGCAGCCCTATAGCGGGAGTATCATACAATGAGCAGTTCTTC
TRBV18	TRBJ1-2	NA	NA	CASSSRQTYGYTF	TGTGCCAGCTCATCCCGGCAGACCTATGGCTACACCTTC
TRBV5-1	TRBJ1-4	NA	NA	CASSLDPIATNEKLFF	TGCGCCAGCAGCTTGGATCCGATCGCAACTAATGAAAAACTGTTTTTT
TRBV28	TRBJ2-7	NA	NA	CASSPLVGRTYEQYF	TGTGCCAGCAGTCCACTAGTGGGACGCACCTACGAGCAGTACTTC
TRBV7-8	TRBJ2-1	few	TRBD2	CASSLNGLAGLGEQFF	TGTGCCAGCAGCCTAAACGGACTAGCGGGGTTGGGTGAGCAGTTCTTC
TRBV7-6	TRBJ2-3	NA	NA	CASSLGASTDTQYF	TGTGCCAGCAGCTTAGGAGCTAGCACAGATACGCAGTATTTT
TRBV30	TRBJ2-5	NA	TRBD1	CAWSDGQGAETQYF	TGTGCCTGGAGTGATGGACAGGGAGCCGAGACCCAGTACTTC
TRBV5-1	TRBJ2-4	NA	NA	CASSPISSSVSNIQYF	TGCGCCAGCAGCCCCATCAGCTCGTCGGTCTCCAACATTCAGTACTTC
TRBV29-1	TRBJ2-7	NA	TRBD1	CSASKQGASYEQYF	TGCAGCGCCTCTAAACAGGGGGCCTCCTACGAGCAGTACTTC
TRBV27	TRBJ2-1	NA	NA	CASSFPGSYNEQFF	TGTGCCAGCAGTTTCCCGGGGTCCTACAATGAGCAGTTCTTC
TRBV9	TRBJ2-5	few	NA	CASSVDPFKYQETQYF	TGTGCCAGCAGCGTAGACCCGTTCAAGTACCAAGAGACCCAGTACTTC
TRBV4-1	TRBJ2-3	NA	TRBD1	CASSQLVRLARQGETDTQYF	TGCGCCAGCAGCCAACTTGTCCGACTCGCGAGACAGGGGGAGACAGATACGCAGTATTTT
TRBV7-6	TRBJ2-5	NA	TRBD1	CASSLGPGQQQETQYF	TGTGCCAGCAGCTTAGGGCCGGGACAGCAACAAGAGACCCAGTACTTC
TRBV27	TRBJ1-1	few	NA	CASLRGSEAFF	TGTGCCAGCCTCAGGGGATCTGAAGCTTTCTTT
TRBV6-5	TRBJ1-2	NA	NA	CASSRNRDYYTF	TGTGCCAGCAGTCGAAATCGGGACTACTACACCTTC
TRBV7-6	TRBJ2-3	NA	NA	CASSLGAQATDTQYF	TGTGCCAGCAGCTTAGGAGCGCAGGCCACAGATACGCAGTATTTT
TRBV29-1	TRBJ2-3	NA	TRBD1	CSGGGGTDTQYF	TGCAGCGGAGGGGGCGGGACAGATACGCAGTATTTT
TRBV29-1	TRBJ2-6	many	NA	CSVSRDVDSGANVLTF	TGCAGCGTGAGTCGGGACGTCGACTCTGGGGCCAACGTCCTGACTTTC
TRBV6-5	TRBJ2-4	NA	NA	CASSVGGAKNIQYF	TGTGCCAGCAGTGTAGGGGGGGCAAAAAACATTCAGTACTTC
TRBV29-1	TRBJ2-5	NA	TRBD2	CSVIGVAGASQETQYF	TGCAGCGTGATTGGAGTAGCGGGAGCGAGCCAAGAGACCCAGTACTTC
TRBV28	TRBJ1-5	NA	NA	CASSLSPPQITPQHF	TGTGCCAGCAGTTTATCCCCGCCTCAGATCACGCCCCAGCATTTT
TRBV7-9	TRBJ2-2	few	NA	CASSLVDRAPNTGELFF	TGTGCCAGCAGCTTAGTAGATCGGGCCCCGAACACCGGGGAGCTGTTTTTT
TRBV18	TRBJ2-1	NA	NA	CASSPETSYNEQFF	TGTGCCAGCTCACCAGAGACTAGCTACAATGAGCAGTTCTTC
TRBV5-1	TRBJ2-6	few	NA	CASSYYRVNSGANVLTF	TGCGCCAGCAGCTACTACAGGGTAAACTCTGGGGCCAACGTCCTGACTTTC
TRBV18	TRBJ2-5	NA	NA	CASSPQGQETQYF	TGTGCCAGCTCACCGCAGGGCCAAGAGACCCAGTACTTC
TRBV5-1	TRBJ2-7	NA	TRBD2	CASSLVLTSGSNEQYF	TGCGCCAGCAGCTTGGTTTTAACTAGCGGTTCCAACGAGCAGTACTTC
TRBV4-3	TRBJ2-4	NA	NA	CASSRLRAHEDIQYF	TGCGCCAGCAGCCGCCTCAGGGCCCATGAAGACATTCAGTACTTC
TRBV28	TRBJ2-7	once	NA	CASSDYEQYF	TGTGCCAGCAGTGACTACGAGCAGTACTTC
TRBV29-1	TRBJ1-5	NA	TRBD1	CSAATGVDQPQHF	TGCAGCGCAGCGACAGGGGTGGATCAGCCCCAGCATTTT
TRBV29-1	TRBJ1-5	few	NA	CSVSDEWNQPQHF	TGCAGCGTTTCTGACGAGTGGAATCAGCCCCAGCATTTT
TRBV2	TRBJ2-7	NA	TRBD2	CASGGAYEQYF	TGTGCCAGCGGGGGGGCCTACGAGCAGTACTTC
TRBV4-1	TRBJ2-3	NA	NA	CASSPRIVTDTQYF	TGCGCCAGCAGCCCCCGCATCGTTACAGATACGCAGTATTTT
TRBV29-1	TRBJ1-2	few	NA	CSVERTGAVKGYTF	TGCAGCGTTGAGCGTACGGGGGCGGTGAAAGGCTACACCTTC
TRBV9	TRBJ2-3	NA	TRBD2	CASSVGPGGGTDTQYF	TGTGCCAGCAGCGTAGGCCCGGGAGGGGGCACAGATACGCAGTATTTT
TRBV6-6	TRBJ2-5	NA	TRBD1	CASRTGQGTETQYF	TGTGCCAGCAGAACAGGACAGGGGACAGAGACCCAGTACTTC
TRBV6-5	TRBJ1-1	many	NA	CASSRDGTNTEAFF	TGTGCCAGCAGTCGGGACGGAACAAACACTGAAGCTTTCTTT
TRBV7-7	TRBJ2-1	few	TRBD2	CASSVAGRNNEQFF	TGTGCCAGCAGTGTAGCGGGACGGAACAATGAGCAGTTCTTC
TRBV5-1	TRBJ2-2	NA	NA	CASSLDRASGELFF	TGCGCCAGCAGCTTGGACAGGGCGTCCGGGGAGCTGTTTTTT